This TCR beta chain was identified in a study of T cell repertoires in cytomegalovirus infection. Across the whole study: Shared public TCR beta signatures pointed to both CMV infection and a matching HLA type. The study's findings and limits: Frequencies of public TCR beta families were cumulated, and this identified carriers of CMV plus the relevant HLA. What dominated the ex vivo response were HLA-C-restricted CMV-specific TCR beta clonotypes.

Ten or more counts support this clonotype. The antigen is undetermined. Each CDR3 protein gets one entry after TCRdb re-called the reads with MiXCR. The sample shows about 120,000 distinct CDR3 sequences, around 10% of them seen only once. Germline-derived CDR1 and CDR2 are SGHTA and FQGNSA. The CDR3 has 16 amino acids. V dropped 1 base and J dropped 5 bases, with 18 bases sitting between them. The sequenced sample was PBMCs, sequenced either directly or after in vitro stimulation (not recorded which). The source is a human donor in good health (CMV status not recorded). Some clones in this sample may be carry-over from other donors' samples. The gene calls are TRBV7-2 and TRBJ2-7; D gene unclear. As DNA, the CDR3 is TGTGCCAGCAGCTTAGTGGGATTCTCAGATAAAAACGAGCAGTACTTC. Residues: CASSLVGFSDKNEQYF.